These 26 T cell receptor beta chains originate from one sample sequenced in a study of CD8+CD57+ T cells in acquired aplastic anemia. For sequencing, patients were chosen who had shown expansion of CD8+CD57+ cells by flow cytometry. Using genomic DNA as the template, TCR beta VDJ and CDR3 profiling was carried out. TCRdb re-called the reads with MiXCR, one entry per CDR3 protein. The table has about 180,000 distinct CDR3 sequences, about 44% seen once; the top ten hold over 10%. The material sequenced was sorted CD4+, CD8+, or CD8+CD57+ T cells (not recorded which) from PBMCs. The receptor set was obtained from a human donor with aplastic anemia.

This clonotype was counted a single time. The rearrangement links TRBV15 to TRBJ2-3, with 7 bases lining up with TRBD1. The trim removed 3 bases at V and 6 bases at J, leaving 6 bases unmatched. There are 14 residues in the CDR3. The germline V gene encodes CDR1 LNHNV and CDR2 YYDKDF (reference sequence). In DNA form, the CDR3 reads TGTGCCACCAGCAGGGGGACAGCCCCGGATACGCAGTATTTT. Translated, it gives CATSRGTAPDTQYF.

In regard to this clonotype: Sequence at one end of the junction differs from germline and may be a read error. This chain connects TRBV18 to TRBJ1-1, with D possibly being TRBD1 (5 bases). The CDR3 covers 14 residues. Germline values: CDR1 KGHSH, CDR2 LQKENI. The CDR3 DNA follows: TGTGCCAGCTCACCACGGGGCAAGAACACTGGAGCTTTCTTT. It is translated as CASSPRGKNTGAFF.

In its sample, this clonotype was seen many times. The rearrangement uses TRBV2 and TRBJ2-2; 8 bases agree with TRBD1. This CDR3 is built from 13 residues. V was clipped by 10 bases and J by 7 bases; unmatched bases: 8. CDR1 and CDR2 from the germline V gene are SNHLY and FYNNEI. CDR3 region: CANGGQGDGELFF. Written as DNA, the CDR3 is TGTGCCAACGGAGGACAGGGCGACGGGGAGCTGTTTTTT.

The V and J genes are TRBV15 and TRBJ2-1; possibly TRBD2 for D (6 bases). The V and J ends lost 5 bases and 9 bases respectively, with 11 bases between them. Per germline, CDR1 LNHNV and CDR2 YYDKDF (reference sequence). The CDR3 totals 12 residues. CDR3 nucleotides: TGTGCCACCAGCCAAGTCGGGGGTGAGCAGTTCTTC. It yields the protein CATSQVGGEQFF.

This clonotype has at least ten counts. The chain combines TRBV19 with TRBJ2-7; 7 bases line up with TRBD1. V trimming: 7 bases; J trimming: 0 bases; junction bases outside the gene matches: 3. The CDR3 runs 13 residues. Per germline, CDR1 LNHDA and CDR2 SQIVND (reference sequence). DNA for the CDR3: TGTGCCAGTACCAAGGGGGCCTCCTACGAGCAGTACTTC. Protein sequence: CASTKGASYEQYF.

This clonotype appeared many times. The rearrangement joins TRBV5-1 to TRBJ1-2; a possible D gene is TRBD1 (5 bases). The CDR3 covers 13 residues. Germline assignment: CDR1 SGHRS and CDR2 YFSETQ. The germline V and J ends were trimmed by 3 bases and 3 bases, with 9 bases remaining between them. CDR3 loop: CASSSGTDYGYTF. The CDR3 nucleotides read TGCGCCAGCAGCTCCGGGACGGACTATGGCTACACCTTC. Using reference TRBV5-1 and TRBJ1-2 for the parts outside the CDR3, the full variable domain is KAGVTQTPRYLIKTRGQQVTLSCSPISGHRSVSWYQQTPGQGLQFLFEYFSETQRNKGNFPGRFSGRQFSNSRSEMNVSTLELGDSALYLCASSSGTDYGYTFGSGTRLTVV.

This clonotype has just a few counts. The chain couples TRBV13 to TRBJ1-2; D unresolved. The V and J ends lost 4 bases and 4 bases respectively, with 7 bases between them. This CDR3 comprises 12 residues. Germline V gives CDR1 PRHDT, CDR2 FYEKMQ (reference sequence). The CDR3 protein is CASSSEPYGYTF. The DNA of the CDR3 is TGTGCCAGCAGCTCGGAACCCTATGGCTACACCTTC.

The sample holds many counts of this clonotype. This chain links TRBV2 with TRBJ1-1; TRBD1 is a possible D gene (6 bases). Between the trimmed V and J ends, which lost 5 bases and 5 bases, there was a span of 21 bases. The CDR3 is 16 residues long. Looked up from germline, CDR1 is SNHLY and CDR2 is FYNNEI. The CDR3 loop is CASSTTGSKLVTEAFF. CDR3 bases: TGTGCCAGCAGTACGACAGGTTCCAAACTTGTTACTGAAGCTTTCTTT.

This clonotype was counted once. The chain combines TRBV10-3 with TRBJ1-5; 8 positions agree with TRBD1. Germline V gene lookup returns CDR1 ENHRY and CDR2 SYGVKD. The ends lost 5 bases at V and 3 bases at J; junction bases unmatched: 6. The CDR3 covers 15 residues. The CDR3 here is CAISPGQGNNQPQHF. CDR3 bases: TGTGCCATCAGTCCCGGACAGGGAAACAATCAGCCCCAGCATTTT.

This sequence joins TRBV19 and TRBJ2-2; the match to TRBD2 covers 7 bases. V lost 6 bases and J lost 6; bases outside the gene matches: 7. Germline CDR1 is LNHDA and CDR2 is SQIVND (reference sequence). The CDR3 sequence is 14 residues long. This CDR3 reads CASRKGLEAGELFF. CDR3 sequence (DNA): TGTGCCAGTAGAAAAGGACTAGAAGCCGGGGAGCTGTTTTTT. The full variable domain, completed using reference TRBV19 and TRBJ2-2, is DGGITQSPKYLFRKEGQNVTLSCEQNLNHDAMYWYRQDPGQGLRLIYYSQIVNDFQKGDIAEGYSVSREKKESFPLTVTSAQKNPTAFYLCASRKGLEAGELFFGEGSRLTVL.

Of note for this clonotype: A read error is likely, as this CDR3 ends without the conserved phenylalanine or tryptophan. This sequence joins TRBV2 and TRBJ2-3; TRBD2 aligns across 9 bases. V lost 8 bases to trimming and J lost 1 base; unmatched junction nucleotides: 10. Germline V gives CDR1 SNHLY, CDR2 FYNNEI. The CDR3 has 16 amino acids. The CDR3 spells CASGRKASGGTDTQYL. DNA of the CDR3: TGTGCCAGCGGACGCAAGGCTAGCGGGGGCACAGATACGCAGTATCTT.

This sequence joins TRBV24-1 and TRBJ2-3; the D gene could be TRBD1 or TRBD2 (6 bases each). Deletions cut 4 bases from V and 6 bases from J, with 13 bases between. This CDR3 is 14 amino acids long. The germline CDR1 and CDR2 sequences are KGHDR and SFDVKD. The CDR3 protein is CATSEGGVGDTQYF. CDR3 bases: TGTGCCACCAGTGAGGGGGGCGTCGGGGATACGCAGTATTTT.

The chain uses TRBV15 and TRBJ1-5; D unresolved. Trimming removed 1 base from V and 0 bases from J, with 7 bases in between. Germline CDR1 LNHNV, CDR2 YYDKDF (reference sequence). The CDR3 is made up of 15 amino acids. This chain's CDR3 is CATSRGVNSNQPQHF. CDR3 bases: TGTGCCACCAGCAGAGGGGTAAATAGCAATCAGCCCCAGCATTTT.

This clonotype showed up just once. This CDR3 is missing its conserved last phenylalanine or tryptophan, likely due to a read error. The chain combines TRBV7-3 with TRBJ2-3; D is unresolved. The V end lost 2 bases, the J end lost 4 bases, and 4 bases lay between the germline ends. The length of the CDR3 is 12 residues. Germline V gene sequence: CDR1 SGHTA, CDR2 FQGTGA. CDR3 in DNA: TGTGCCAGCAGCTTAGGGCCAGATACGCAGTATTCT. It encodes CASSLGPDTQYS.

This clonotype came up a few times. One end of the junction fails to match germline, which may point to a read error. The rearrangement joins TRBV7-9 to TRBJ1-2, with 9 bases identical to TRBD1. This CDR3 is 14 amino acids long. Germline V gene lookup returns CDR1 SEHNR and CDR2 FQNEAQ (reference sequence). The CDR3 sequence is CASSLAGTGYGYTF. CDR3 sequence (DNA): TGTGCCAGCAGCCTAGCCGGGACAGGGTATGGCTACACCTTC.

Worth noting for this clonotype: Since a much larger clone is just one base distant, this may be a read error. The rearrangement links TRBV2 to TRBJ2-1; D is perhaps TRBD2 (7 bases). The CDR3 is 15 residues long. Per the germline V gene, CDR1 is SNHLY and CDR2 is FYNNEI. CDR3 nucleotide sequence: TGTGCCAGCAGTTTAGTAGGGGGGGCCTTTAATGAGCAGTCCTTC. Translation: CASSLVGGAFNEQSF.

The CDR3 coding sequence is TGTGCCAGTAGTATCTCAGGGAACACTGAAGCTTTCTTT. Its translation: CASSISGNTEAFF. The J gene is TRBJ1-1, the V gene TRBV19; unclear D gene. Germline CDR1 LNHDA, CDR2 SQIVND (reference sequence). This CDR3 is built from 13 residues. V was trimmed by 3 bases and J by 1 base, leaving 6 bases between them.

Concerning this clonotype itself: This may arise from a read error, as a much more abundant clone is one base away. This chain connects TRBV12-3 or TRBV12-4 to TRBJ1-2; TRBD1 might be the D (5 bases). V was shortened by 6 bases and J by 4 bases, with 18 bases between the two germline ends. The CDR3 loop spans 15 amino acids. CDR3 nucleotide sequence: TGTGCCAGCAGGCCTCTCACCAGGGTAGGCTATGGCTACACCTTC. Its translation is CASRPLTRVGYGYTF.

This clonotype was seen at least ten times. This chain joins TRBV25-1 and TRBJ2-2; TRBD1 matches 9 bases. The CDR3 runs 18 residues. Germline values: CDR1 MGHDK, CDR2 SYGVNS. The ends lost 2 bases at V and 3 bases at J; junction bases unmatched: 10. CDR3: CASSELTGQGRHTGELFF. Here the CDR3 DNA reads TGTGCCAGCAGTGAACTAACGGGACAGGGAAGACACACCGGGGAGCTGTTTTTT.

There are a few counts of this clonotype. The chain combines TRBV7-2 with TRBJ2-1, with D possibly matching TRBD2 (5 bases). V dropped 11 bases and J dropped 7 bases, with 18 bases sitting between them. Looked up from germline, CDR1 is SGHTA and CDR2 is FQGNSA. The CDR3 loop spans 13 amino acids. The CDR3 DNA reads TGTGCCTGGAGCGACGGTCCGGGGAATGAGCAGTTCTTC. Translating gives CAWSDGPGNEQFF.

This clonotype occurred a few times. The J gene is TRBJ1-4, the V gene TRBV11-2; a possible D gene is TRBD1 (5 bases). The CDR3 has 15 amino acids. V was shortened by 5 bases and J by 0 bases, with 10 bases between the two germline ends. Germline values: CDR1 SGHAT, CDR2 FQNNGV. This CDR3 is CASSPQGATNEKLFF. The CDR3 nucleotides are TGTGCCAGCAGCCCCCAGGGTGCAACTAATGAAAAACTGTTTTTT.

V gene TRBV29-1 combines with J gene TRBJ1-2, with 8 positions matching TRBD1. The CDR3 loop spans 15 amino acids. With V trimmed by 1 base and J by 3 bases, 7 bases remained unmatched. CDR1 and CDR2 from the germline V gene are SQVTM and ANQGSEA. The CDR3 DNA is TGCAGCGTTGAAGGGGGAGGACAGGGAGACTATGGCTACACCTTC. Encoded protein: CSVEGGGQGDYGYTF.

The chain is built from TRBV24-1 and TRBJ2-7, with TRBD1 identical over 9 bases. Germline V lookup: CDR1 KGHDR, CDR2 SFDVKD. Losses at the gene ends were 4 bases for V and 6 bases for J; bases not matched to a gene: 24. The CDR3 runs to 20 residues. CDR3 in DNA: TGTGCCACCAGTGAGTCACAGGGCGTCGACCCGGGACAGGGAGGCCTCGAGCAGTACTTC. It encodes CATSESQGVDPGQGGLEQYF.

This clonotype was recorded at least ten times. The chain recombines TRBV9 with TRBJ2-2; the D is unclear. V gave up 2 bases and J gave up 2 bases, with 7 bases separating them. The CDR3 runs to 14 residues. From germline, CDR1 is SGDLS and CDR2 YYNGEE. CDR3 coding DNA: TGTGCCAGCAGCGTTACCAGCAACACCGGGGAGCTGTTTTTT. Its translation is CASSVTSNTGELFF.

The chain recombines TRBV20-1 with TRBJ1-2; D is ambiguous. The length of the CDR3 is 12 residues. Germline CDR1 DFQATT, CDR2 SNEGSKA (reference sequence). V shed 1 base and J shed 0 bases, with 3 bases lying between them. The CDR3 protein is CSARVTNYGYTF. CDR3 coding DNA: TGCAGTGCTAGAGTGACTAACTATGGCTACACCTTC.

The table lists this clonotype with many counts. The genes are TRBV11-2 and TRBJ1-2, with TRBD1 matching over 8 bases. V trimming: 4 bases; J trimming: 7 bases; junction bases outside the gene matches: 14. The CDR3 has 16 residues. CDR1 is SGHAT, CDR2 FQNNGV, per germline. The CDR3 DNA sequence: TGTGCCAGCAGCTCTGTAGGCAGGGGGCCGGGTGGTGGCTACACCTTC. This sequence encodes CASSSVGRGPGGGYTF.